Included here is one T cell receptor beta chain sequence, with context. What it binds is unknown. These data originate in a study of response to subunit inactivated influenza vaccine. The CDR3 consists of 18 residues. The germline V gene has CDR1 ENHRY and CDR2 SYGVKD. V lost 2 bases, J lost 7 bases, and 16 bases stayed unmatched. Each CDR3 protein gets one entry after TCRdb re-called the RT-PCR reads with MiXCR. The sample lists a few hundred thousand distinct CDR3 sequences, 11% to 15% occurring once. The study, taken as a whole, reports: Authors suggested each seasonal influenza vaccination recruits few new T cells.

The rearrangement links TRBV10-3 to TRBJ2-3, with 9 bases that match TRBD2. The receptor's source is a man between 50 and 59 years old who received an inactivated influenza vaccine. The sequencing here drew on PBMCs from blood, taken approximately 13 days after vaccination. The CDR3 spells CAISEPTAGRGGQNTQYF. CDR3 nucleotides: TGTGCCATCAGTGAGCCAACAGCCGGGCGGGGGGGCCAAAATACGCAGTATTTT.